This T cell receptor beta chain was captured by sequencing in a study of blood T cell repertoires in COVID-19 (TCRdb year 2020). For context, the study as a whole: Collaborator samples came from the United States, Italy and Spain and covered acute and convalescent phases of COVID-19. The material from the prospective study consisted of cDNA or gDNA derived from T cells, B-cell-depleted T cells, or PBMCs. Deeply sampled blood TCRbeta repertoires from subjects exposed to, actively infected with, or recovered from COVID-19 were included in the dataset. The repertoires were made available in a free public database intended to serve as a resource for research on the immune response to SARS-CoV-2. Samples came from the ongoing ImmuneRACE study (first 160 participants) plus 1,254 subjects from 6 global collaborators. Nearly every sample came with metadata listing a de-identified subject ID, COVID-19 status, age in years and sex. HLA class I and class II types, where available, came from metadata supplied by the sample provider rather than from assay-based typing.

For CDR1 and CDR2, the germline V gene lists MNHEY and SVGAGI. The V and J ends are trimmed by 0 bases and 4 bases, leaving 7 bases between them. The cysteine opens and the phenylalanine closes a CDR3 of 14 amino acids. The CDR3 DNA has 42 bases and is translated from base 1. Comments on this clone: Its antigen is currently not known. No much larger clone exists at a distance of one base, and base qualities are not known.

General findings and caveats noted by the study authors: The amount of clinical and demographic metadata varied by source and participant and was provided uncurated.

Collaborating institutions collected whole blood in K2EDTA tubes following their own protocols. For TCRbeta analysis, collaborator samples were shipped as frozen whole blood, as isolated PBMCs, or as DNA extracted from either sample type. TCRbeta CDR3 regions were amplified from genomic DNA using the immunoSEQ Assay, a bias-controlled multiplex PCR. The original pipeline was this. The number of nucleated cells in each sample was estimated by amplification of reference gene primers within the assay. Sequence reads were collapsed and filtered to measure the absolute abundance of every unique TCRbeta CDR3 rearrangement. For each sample, productive Simpson clonality was calculated by taking the square root of Simpson's diversity index across productive rearrangements. Here the immuneACCESS table is served through TCRdb, limited to in-frame sequences with V and J called. Missing clones are a known gap in these copies; in checked studies unresolved V genes cover under half, and the rest lacks a known reason. Clone size and V and J calls were adopted from that table, with D and trimming inferred from the DNA. This sample is represented by around 30,000 clones; around 80% of them were singletons. Of the sample, approximately 15% is held by the ten largest clones.

Material for sequencing was peripheral blood. The chain joins TRBV6-5 to TRBJ1-3; the D segment cannot be called with confidence. The source is a man older than 75 with active or convalescent COVID-19. The CDR3 is CASSYSTGGNTIYF. In nucleotides, the sequence is TGTGCCAGCAGTTACTCGACGGGGGGAAACACCATATATTTT.